These T cell receptor beta chains were read from a single sample in a study of shared clonotypes between healthy human individuals. Generated by immunoSEQ multiplex PCR, the TCRdb table keeps only in-frame clones and is missing some. The sample gives some 2.1 million clones, just under 95% of which show up once; more than 1.5% is in the top ten. The sample consisted of naive CD8+ T cells from PBMCs. These receptors all come from a man younger than 35 in good health. Some clones in this sample may be carry-over from other donors' samples. The conserved cysteine and the conserved F or W are not part of the CDR3 here.

v_call	cdr3_length	j_call	cdr3_aa
TRBV28	14	TRBJ2-1	ASSPRSSGSWNEQF
TRBV9	11	TRBJ2-1	ASSPSGVNEQF
TRBV9	16	TRBJ2-3	ASSVKKDDSGRPDTQY
TRBV7-9	12	TRBJ1-4	ASSSWPGNEKLF
TRBV5-1	10	TRBJ2-1	ASIGSYNEQF
TRBV4-1	14	TRBJ1-5	ASSQKDGQYNQPQH
TRBV6-1	12	TRBJ1-5	ASSERQGGQPQH
TRBV27	14	TRBJ2-7	ASSPRLGGMNYEQY
TRBV27	16	TRBJ1-1	ASSPYPRWGSLNTEAF
TRBV7-9	13	TRBJ2-3	ASSSITSSTDTQY
TRBV7-9	10	TRBJ1-5	ASSLVDQPQH
TRBV6-5	14	TRBJ2-2	ASSYHVQGGTGELF
TRBV28	18	TRBJ2-2	ASSSPYTRSTYTNTGELF
TRBV6-5	12	TRBJ2-5	ASSYSRHGETQY
TRBV29-1	13	TRBJ2-5	SLNTKGLAGETQY